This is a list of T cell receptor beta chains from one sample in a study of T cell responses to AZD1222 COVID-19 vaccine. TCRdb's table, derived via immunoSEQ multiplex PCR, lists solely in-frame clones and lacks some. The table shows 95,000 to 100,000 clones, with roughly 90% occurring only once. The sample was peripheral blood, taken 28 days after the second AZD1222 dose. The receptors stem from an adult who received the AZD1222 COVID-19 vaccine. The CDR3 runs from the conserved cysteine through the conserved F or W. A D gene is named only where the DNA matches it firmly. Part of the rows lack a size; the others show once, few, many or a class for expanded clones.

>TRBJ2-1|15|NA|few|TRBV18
TGTGCCAGCTCACCACCCGGCCTAGCTTTCCGTGAGCAGTTCTTC
CASSPPGLAFREQFF
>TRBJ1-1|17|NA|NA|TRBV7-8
TGTGCCAGCAGCTTACCTCCCCAGGGTTACATGAACACTGAAGCTTTCTTT
CASSLPPQGYMNTEAFF
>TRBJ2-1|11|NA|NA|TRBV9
TGTGCCAGCAGCTTACAGGGAGAGCAGTTCTTC
CASSLQGEQFF
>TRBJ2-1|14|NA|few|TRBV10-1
TGCGCCTGGACCGGGACCCTGGAGGTCAATGAGCAGTTCTTC
CAWTGTLEVNEQFF
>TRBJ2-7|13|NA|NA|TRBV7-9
TGTGCCAGCAGCCCTCCCACAGGACCCGAGCAGTACTTC
CASSPPTGPEQYF
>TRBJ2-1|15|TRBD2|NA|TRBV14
TGTGCCAGCAGCTCCGGACTAGCGGGATACAATGAGCAGTTCTTC
CASSSGLAGYNEQFF
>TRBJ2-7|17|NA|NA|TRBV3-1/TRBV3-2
TGTGCCAGCAGCCAAGGTGTGGATGCTAGGTATCCCTACGAGCAGTACTTC
CASSQGVDARYPYEQYF
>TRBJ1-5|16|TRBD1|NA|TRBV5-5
TGTGCCAGCAGCTGGGGGACAGCATATAGCAATCAGCCCCAGCATTTT
CASSWGTAYSNQPQHF
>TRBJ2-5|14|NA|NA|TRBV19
TGTGCGACAACTCAGGACAGTTACCAAGAGACCCAGTACTTC
CATTQDSYQETQYF
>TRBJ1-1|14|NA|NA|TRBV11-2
TGTGCCAGCAGCCTACAGGCCCTGAACACTGAAGCTTTCTTT
CASSLQALNTEAFF
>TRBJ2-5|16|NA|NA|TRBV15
TGTGCCACCAGCAGAGATCGGGTCAATCGACAAGAGACCCAGTACTTC
CATSRDRVNRQETQYF
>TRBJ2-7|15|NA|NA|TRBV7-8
TGTGCCAGCAGCCCGCGGGACATCCCTCGGGACGAGCAGTACTTC
CASSPRDIPRDEQYF
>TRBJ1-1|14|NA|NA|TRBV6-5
TGTGCCAGCAGCCTCGAAACAGTTAACACTGAAGCTTTCTTT
CASSLETVNTEAFF
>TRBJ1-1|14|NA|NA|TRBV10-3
TGTGCCATCAGTGACCTCGGGGGAAACACTGAAGCTTTCTTT
CAISDLGGNTEAFF
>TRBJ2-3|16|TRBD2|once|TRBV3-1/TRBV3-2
TGTGCCAGCAGCCCGGGACTAGCGGAAGGCACAGATACGCAGTATTTT
CASSPGLAEGTDTQYF
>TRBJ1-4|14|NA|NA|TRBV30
TGTGCCTGGAGTACCCTTGGTTTCAATGAAAAACTGTTTTTT
CAWSTLGFNEKLFF
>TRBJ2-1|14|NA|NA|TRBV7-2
TGTGCCAGCAAGAGGGAGGGACAGTTTCTGGAGCAGTTCTTC
CASKREGQFLEQFF
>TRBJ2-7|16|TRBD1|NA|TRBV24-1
TGTGCCACCAGTGATATTACAGGGGCCTACTCCTACGAGCAGTACTTC
CATSDITGAYSYEQYF
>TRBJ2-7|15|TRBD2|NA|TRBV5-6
TGTGCCAGCAGCTCAAAAACTAGCGGGATGTACGAGCAGTACTTC
CASSSKTSGMYEQYF
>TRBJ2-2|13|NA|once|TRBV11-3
TGTGCCAGCAGCTCCAGGGGCACCGGGGAGCTGTTTTTT
CASSSRGTGELFF
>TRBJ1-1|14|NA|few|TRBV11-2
TGTGCCAGCAGCCGAGCCCGACAGGACACTGAAGCTTTCTTT
CASSRARQDTEAFF
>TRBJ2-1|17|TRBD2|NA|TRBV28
TGTGCCAGCAGTTCCGGCTTGCGGGAGGTCACGGACAATGAGCAGTTCTTC
CASSSGLREVTDNEQFF
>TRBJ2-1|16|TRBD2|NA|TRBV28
TGTGCCAGCAGTAGGCTAGCGGGAGTAGGGGACAATGAGCAGTTCTTC
CASSRLAGVGDNEQFF
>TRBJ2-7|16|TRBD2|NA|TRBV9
TGTGCCAGCAGCGTTCGAGCGGGAGTCGATCGCGACGAGCAGTACTTC
CASSVRAGVDRDEQYF
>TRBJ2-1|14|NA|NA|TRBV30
TGTGCCTGGAGTAAGGGAAACTCGTACAATGAGCAGTTCTTC
CAWSKGNSYNEQFF
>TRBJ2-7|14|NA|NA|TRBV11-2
TGTGCCAGCAGCTCGGAACGGGACCACTACGAGCAGTACTTC
CASSSERDHYEQYF
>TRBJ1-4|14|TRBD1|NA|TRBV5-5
TGTGCCAGCAGCCGGACAGGGGGCGATGAAAAACTGTTTTTT
CASSRTGGDEKLFF